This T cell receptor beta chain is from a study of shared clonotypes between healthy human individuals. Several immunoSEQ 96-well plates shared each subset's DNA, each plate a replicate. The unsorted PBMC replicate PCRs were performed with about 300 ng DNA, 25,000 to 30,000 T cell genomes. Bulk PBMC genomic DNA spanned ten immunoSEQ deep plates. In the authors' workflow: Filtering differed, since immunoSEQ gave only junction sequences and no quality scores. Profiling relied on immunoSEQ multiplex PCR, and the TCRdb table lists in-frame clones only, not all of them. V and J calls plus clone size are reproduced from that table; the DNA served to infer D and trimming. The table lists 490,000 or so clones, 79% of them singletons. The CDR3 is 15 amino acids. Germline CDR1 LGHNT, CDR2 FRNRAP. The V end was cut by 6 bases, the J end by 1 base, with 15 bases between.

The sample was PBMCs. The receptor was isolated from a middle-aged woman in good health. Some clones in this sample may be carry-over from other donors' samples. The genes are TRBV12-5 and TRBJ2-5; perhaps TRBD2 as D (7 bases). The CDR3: CASGQGGGAQETQYF. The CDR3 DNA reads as TGTGCTAGTGGCCAGGGAGGGGGGGCCCAAGAGACCCAGTACTTC.